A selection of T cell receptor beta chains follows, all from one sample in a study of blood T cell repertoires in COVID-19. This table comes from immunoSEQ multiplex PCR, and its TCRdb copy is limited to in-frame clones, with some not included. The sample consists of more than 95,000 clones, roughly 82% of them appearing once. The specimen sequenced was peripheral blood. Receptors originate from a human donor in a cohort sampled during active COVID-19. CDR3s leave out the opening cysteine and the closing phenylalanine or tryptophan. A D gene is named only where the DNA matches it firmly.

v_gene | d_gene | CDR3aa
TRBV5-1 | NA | ASSKTDLKEQY
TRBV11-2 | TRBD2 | ASSSLAGRDTQY
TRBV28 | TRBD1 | ASSTGGSDSNQPQH
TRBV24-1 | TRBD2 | ATNPGLAGRDEQF
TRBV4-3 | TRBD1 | ASSQDPQIDRGGYT
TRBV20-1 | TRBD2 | SATKGTRQF
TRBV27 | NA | ASSYGYNEQF
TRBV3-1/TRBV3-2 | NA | ASSSWEPSSYNEQF
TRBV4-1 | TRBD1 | ASSQRQGADGYT
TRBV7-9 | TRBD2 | ASSFAGGGLQETQY
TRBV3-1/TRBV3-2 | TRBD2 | ASSPPTSGSSNEQF
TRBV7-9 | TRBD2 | ASSRAGDAETQY
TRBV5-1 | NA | ASSLDSGRTDTQY
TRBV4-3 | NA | ASSHLTGTTFFAGANVLT
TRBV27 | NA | ASTYRAFSSYEQY
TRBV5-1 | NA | ASSLAEPPGDTIY
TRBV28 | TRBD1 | ASSTPQGADEQF
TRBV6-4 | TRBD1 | ASPDRVDRYEQY
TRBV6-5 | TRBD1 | ASSLGQGLYGYT
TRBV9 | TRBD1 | ASSLQDRGNTIY